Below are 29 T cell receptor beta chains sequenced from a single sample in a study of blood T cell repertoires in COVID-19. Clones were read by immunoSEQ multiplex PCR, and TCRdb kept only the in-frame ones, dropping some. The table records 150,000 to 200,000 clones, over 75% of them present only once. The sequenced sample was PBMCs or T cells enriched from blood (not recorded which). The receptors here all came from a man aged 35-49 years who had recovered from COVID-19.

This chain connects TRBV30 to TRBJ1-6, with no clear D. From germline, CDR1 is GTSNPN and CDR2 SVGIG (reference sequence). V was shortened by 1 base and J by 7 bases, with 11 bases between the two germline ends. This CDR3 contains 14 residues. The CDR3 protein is CAWSGGQKNSPLHF. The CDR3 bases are TGTGCCTGGAGTGGTGGGCAGAAGAATTCACCCCTCCACTTT.

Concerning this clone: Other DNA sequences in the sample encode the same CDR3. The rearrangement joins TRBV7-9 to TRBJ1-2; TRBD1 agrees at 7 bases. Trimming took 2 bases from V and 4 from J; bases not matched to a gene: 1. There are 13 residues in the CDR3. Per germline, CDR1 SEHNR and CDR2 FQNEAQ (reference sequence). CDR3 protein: CASSLTGAYGYTF. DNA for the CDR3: TGTGCCAGCAGCTTAACAGGGGCCTATGGCTACACCTTC.

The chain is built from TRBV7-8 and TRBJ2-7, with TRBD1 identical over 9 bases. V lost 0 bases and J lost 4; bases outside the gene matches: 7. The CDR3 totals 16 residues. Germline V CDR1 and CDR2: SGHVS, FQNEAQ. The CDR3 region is CASSLALQGAIYEQYV. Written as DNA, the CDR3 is TGTGCCAGCAGCTTAGCCTTACAGGGGGCGATTTACGAGCAGTACGTC.

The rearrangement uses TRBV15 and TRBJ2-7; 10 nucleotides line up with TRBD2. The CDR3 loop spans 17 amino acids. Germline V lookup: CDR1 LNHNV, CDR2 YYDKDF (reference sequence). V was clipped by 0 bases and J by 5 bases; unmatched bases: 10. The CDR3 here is CATSRDSQAGGLNEQYF. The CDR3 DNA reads TGTGCCACCAGCAGAGATTCTCAAGCGGGGGGGCTCAACGAGCAGTACTTC.

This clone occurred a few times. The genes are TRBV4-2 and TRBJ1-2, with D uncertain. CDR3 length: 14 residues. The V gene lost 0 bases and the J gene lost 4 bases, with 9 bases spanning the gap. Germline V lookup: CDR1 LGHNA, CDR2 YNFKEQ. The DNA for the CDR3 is TGTGCCAGCAGCCAAGAGGGCCAACCCTATGGCTACACCTTC. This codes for CASSQEGQPYGYTF.

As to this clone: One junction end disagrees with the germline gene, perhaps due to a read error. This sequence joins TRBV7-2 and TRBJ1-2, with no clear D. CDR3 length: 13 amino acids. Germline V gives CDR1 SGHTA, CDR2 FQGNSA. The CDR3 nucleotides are TGTGCCAGCAACTTACAGTCAGTCTATGGCTACACCTTC. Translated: CASNLQSVYGYTF.

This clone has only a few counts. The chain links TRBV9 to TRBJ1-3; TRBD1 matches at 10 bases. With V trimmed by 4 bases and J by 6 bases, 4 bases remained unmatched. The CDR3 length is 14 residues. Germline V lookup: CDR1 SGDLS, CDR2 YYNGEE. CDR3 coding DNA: TGTGCCAGCAGCTTTGGACAGGGGGTAAACACCATATATTTT. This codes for CASSFGQGVNTIYF.

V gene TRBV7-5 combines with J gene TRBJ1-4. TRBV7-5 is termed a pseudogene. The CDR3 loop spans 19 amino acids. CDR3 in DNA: TGTGCCAGAAGCTTCTACCGGGAGGGGATGGTAAAAACTAATGAAAAACTGTTTTTT. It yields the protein CARSFYREGMVKTNEKLFF.

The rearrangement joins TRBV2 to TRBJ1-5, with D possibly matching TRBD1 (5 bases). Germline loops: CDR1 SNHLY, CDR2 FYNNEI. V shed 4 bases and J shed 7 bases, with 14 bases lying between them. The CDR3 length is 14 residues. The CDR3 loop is CASSAGRTGQPQHF. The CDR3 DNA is TGTGCCAGCAGTGCAGGGCGGACGGGCCAGCCCCAGCATTTT.

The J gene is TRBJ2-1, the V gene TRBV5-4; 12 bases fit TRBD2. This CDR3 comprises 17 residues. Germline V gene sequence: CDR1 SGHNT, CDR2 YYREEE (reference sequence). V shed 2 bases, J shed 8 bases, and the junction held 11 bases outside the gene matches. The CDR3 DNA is TGTGCCAGCAGCTTCGACCGTCTAGCGGGGGGGCCCCATGAGCAGTTCTTC. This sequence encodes CASSFDRLAGGPHEQFF.

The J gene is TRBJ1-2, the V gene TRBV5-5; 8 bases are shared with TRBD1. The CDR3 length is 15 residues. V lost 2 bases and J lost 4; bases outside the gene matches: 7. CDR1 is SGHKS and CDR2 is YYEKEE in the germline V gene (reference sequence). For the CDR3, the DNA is TGTGCCAGCAGCTTCAGGGGGCCCGAGGTCTATGGCTACACCTTC. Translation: CASSFRGPEVYGYTF.

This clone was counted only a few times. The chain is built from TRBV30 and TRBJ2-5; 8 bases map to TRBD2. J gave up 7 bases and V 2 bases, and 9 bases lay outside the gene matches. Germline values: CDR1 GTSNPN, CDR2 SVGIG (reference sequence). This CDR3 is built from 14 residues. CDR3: CAWSSSSGGRTQYF. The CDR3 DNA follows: TGTGCCTGGAGTTCGTCATCGGGGGGGCGGACCCAGTACTTC.

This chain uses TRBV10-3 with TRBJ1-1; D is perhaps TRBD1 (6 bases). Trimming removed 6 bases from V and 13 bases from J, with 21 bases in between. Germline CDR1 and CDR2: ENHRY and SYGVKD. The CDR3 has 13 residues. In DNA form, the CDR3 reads TGTGCCATCAGCAAGGACGGGGCGCGAGGGGGTTTCTTT. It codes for CAISKDGARGGFF.

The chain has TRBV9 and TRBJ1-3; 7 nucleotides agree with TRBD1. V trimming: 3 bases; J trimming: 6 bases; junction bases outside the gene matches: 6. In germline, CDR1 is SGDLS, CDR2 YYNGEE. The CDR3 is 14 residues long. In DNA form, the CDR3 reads TGTGCCAGCAGCGCCGGGGGACAGCAAAACACCATATATTTT. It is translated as CASSAGGQQNTIYF.

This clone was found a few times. Written as DNA, the CDR3 is TGCAGTGCTAGAGGCGGGGTGCTGGCCACCTTC. Translating gives CSARGGVLATF. The chain is built from TRBV20-1 and TRBJ1-2; D remains unclear. Germline assignment: CDR1 DFQATT and CDR2 SNEGSKA (reference sequence). This CDR3 comprises 11 residues. V gave up 1 base and J gave up 13 bases, with 13 bases separating them.

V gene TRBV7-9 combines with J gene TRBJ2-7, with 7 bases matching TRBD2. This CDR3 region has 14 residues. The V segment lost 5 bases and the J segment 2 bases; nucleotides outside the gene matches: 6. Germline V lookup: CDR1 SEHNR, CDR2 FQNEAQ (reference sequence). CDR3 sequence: CASSRDYLTYEQYV. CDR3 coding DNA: TGTGCCAGCAGCCGGGACTACCTTACCTACGAGCAGTACGTC.

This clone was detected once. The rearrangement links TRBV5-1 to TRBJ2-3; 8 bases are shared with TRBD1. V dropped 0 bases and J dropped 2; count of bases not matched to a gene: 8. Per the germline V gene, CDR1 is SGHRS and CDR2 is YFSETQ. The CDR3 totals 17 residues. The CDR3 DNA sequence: TGCGCCAGCAGCTTGGCCGGGACAGGCCTACTCACAGATACGCAGTATTTT. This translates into CASSLAGTGLLTDTQYF. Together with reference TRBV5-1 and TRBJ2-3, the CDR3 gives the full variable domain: KAGVTQTPRYLIKTRGQQVTLSCSPISGHRSVSWYQQTPGQGLQFLFEYFSETQRNKGNFPGRFSGRQFSNSRSEMNVSTLELGDSALYLCASSLAGTGLLTDTQYFGPGTRLTVL.

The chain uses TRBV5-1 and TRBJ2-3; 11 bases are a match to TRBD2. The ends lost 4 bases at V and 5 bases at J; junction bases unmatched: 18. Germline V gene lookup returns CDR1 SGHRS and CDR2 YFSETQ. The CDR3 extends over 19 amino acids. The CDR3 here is CASSRVSKGSGGAVDTQYF. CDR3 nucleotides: TGCGCCAGCAGCCGCGTGTCCAAGGGTAGCGGGGGGGCCGTAGATACGCAGTATTTT.

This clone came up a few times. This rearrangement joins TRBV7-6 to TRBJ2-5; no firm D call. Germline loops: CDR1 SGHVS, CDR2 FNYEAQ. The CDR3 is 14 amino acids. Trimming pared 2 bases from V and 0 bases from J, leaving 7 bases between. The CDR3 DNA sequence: TGTGCCAGCAGCTTACAACGGTACCAAGAGACCCAGTACTTC. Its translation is CASSLQRYQETQYF. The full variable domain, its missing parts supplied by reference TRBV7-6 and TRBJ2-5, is GAGVSQSPRYKVTKRGQDVALRCDPISGHVSLYWYRQALGQGPEFLTYFNYEAQQDKSGLPNDRFSAERPEGSISTLTIQRTEQRDSAMYRCASSLQRYQETQYFGPGTRLLVL.

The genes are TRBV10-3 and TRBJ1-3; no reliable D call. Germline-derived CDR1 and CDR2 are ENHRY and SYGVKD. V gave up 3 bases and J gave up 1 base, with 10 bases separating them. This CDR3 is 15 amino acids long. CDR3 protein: CAISEGLGSGNTIYF. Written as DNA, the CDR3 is TGTGCCATCAGTGAAGGACTGGGGTCTGGAAACACCATATATTTT.

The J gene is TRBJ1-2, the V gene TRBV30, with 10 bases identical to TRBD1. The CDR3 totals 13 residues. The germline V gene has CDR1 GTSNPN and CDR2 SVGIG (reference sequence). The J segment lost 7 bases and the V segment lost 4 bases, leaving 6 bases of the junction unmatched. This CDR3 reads CAWTDRGRGGYTF. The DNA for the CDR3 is TGTGCCTGGACCGACAGGGGGCGGGGTGGCTACACCTTC.

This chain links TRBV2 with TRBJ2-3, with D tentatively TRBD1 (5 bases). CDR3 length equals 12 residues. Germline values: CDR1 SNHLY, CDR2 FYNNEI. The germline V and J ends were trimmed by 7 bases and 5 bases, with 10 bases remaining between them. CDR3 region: CASNGQKDTQYF. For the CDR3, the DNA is TGTGCCAGCAACGGACAAAAAGATACGCAGTATTTT.

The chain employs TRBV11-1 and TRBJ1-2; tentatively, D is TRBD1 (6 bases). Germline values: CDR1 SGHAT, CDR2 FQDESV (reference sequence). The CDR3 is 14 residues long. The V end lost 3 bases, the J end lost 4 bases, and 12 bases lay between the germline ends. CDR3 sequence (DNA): TGTGCCAGCAGCTTGCTCAGGGGAAGCTATGGCTACACCTTC. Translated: CASSLLRGSYGYTF.

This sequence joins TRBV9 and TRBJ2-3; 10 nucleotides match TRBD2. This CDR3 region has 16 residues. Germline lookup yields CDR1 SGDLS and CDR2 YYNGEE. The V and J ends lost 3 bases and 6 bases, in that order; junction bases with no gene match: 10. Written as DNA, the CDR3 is TGTGCCAGCAGCGGGAGCGGGGGGGCCACGCGGGATACGCAGTATTTT. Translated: CASSGSGGATRDTQYF.

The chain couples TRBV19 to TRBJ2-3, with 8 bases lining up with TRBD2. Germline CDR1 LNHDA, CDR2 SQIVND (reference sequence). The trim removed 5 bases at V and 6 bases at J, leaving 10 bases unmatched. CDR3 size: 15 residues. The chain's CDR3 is CASSVIRGGGDTQYF. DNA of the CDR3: TGTGCCAGTAGTGTGATACGGGGGGGCGGGGATACGCAGTATTTT.

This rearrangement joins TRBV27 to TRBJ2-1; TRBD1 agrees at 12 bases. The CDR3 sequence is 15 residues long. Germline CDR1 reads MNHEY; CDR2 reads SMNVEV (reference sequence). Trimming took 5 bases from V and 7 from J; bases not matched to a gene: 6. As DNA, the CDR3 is TGTGCCAGCAGTCTGGGACAGGGGGCTGGTAATGAGCAGTTCTTC. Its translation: CASSLGQGAGNEQFF.

The CDR3 region has the DNA TGCGCCAGCAGCCAAGCCGGGACAGGTCTAAATGGCTACACCTTC. Amino acids: CASSQAGTGLNGYTF. This rearrangement joins TRBV4-1 to TRBJ1-2; 8 nucleotides agree with TRBD1. The CDR3 contains 15 residues. Looked up from germline, CDR1 is MGHRA and CDR2 is YSYEKL. J gave up 6 bases and V 1 base, and 7 bases lay outside the gene matches.

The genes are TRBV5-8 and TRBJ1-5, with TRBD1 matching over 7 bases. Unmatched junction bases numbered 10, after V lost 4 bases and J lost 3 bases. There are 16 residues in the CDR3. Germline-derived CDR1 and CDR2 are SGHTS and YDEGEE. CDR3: CASSLTGPQVNQPQHF. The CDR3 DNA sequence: TGTGCCAGCAGCCTGACAGGGCCCCAAGTCAATCAGCCCCAGCATTTT.

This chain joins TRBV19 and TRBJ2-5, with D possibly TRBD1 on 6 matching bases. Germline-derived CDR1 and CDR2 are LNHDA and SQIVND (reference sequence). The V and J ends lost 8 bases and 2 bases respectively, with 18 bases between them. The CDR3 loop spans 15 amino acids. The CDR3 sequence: CASSRSDRTQETQYF. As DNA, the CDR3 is TGTGCCAGTTCAAGGTCGGACAGAACGCAAGAGACCCAGTACTTC.